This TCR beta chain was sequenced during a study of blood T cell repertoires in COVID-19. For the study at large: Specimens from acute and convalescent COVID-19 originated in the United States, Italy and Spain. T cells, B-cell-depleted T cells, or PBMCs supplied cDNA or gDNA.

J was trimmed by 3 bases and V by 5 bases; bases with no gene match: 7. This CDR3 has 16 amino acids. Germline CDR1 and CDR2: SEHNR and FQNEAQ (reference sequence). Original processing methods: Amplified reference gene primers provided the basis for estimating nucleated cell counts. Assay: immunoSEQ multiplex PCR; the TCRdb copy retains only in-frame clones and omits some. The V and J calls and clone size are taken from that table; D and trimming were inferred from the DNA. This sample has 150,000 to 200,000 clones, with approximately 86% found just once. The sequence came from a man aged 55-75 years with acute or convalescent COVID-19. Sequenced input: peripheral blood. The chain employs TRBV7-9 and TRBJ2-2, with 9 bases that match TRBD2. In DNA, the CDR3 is TGTGCCAGCAGCCACCTTGTAGCGGGAGACACCGGGGAGCTGTTTTTT. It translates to CASSHLVAGDTGELFF.